The rows below give T cell receptor beta chains drawn from one sample of a study of T cell repertoires in cytomegalovirus infection. Their specific antigens are unknown. From the reads, TCRdb called clonotypes with MiXCR, one entry per CDR3 protein. The sample shows approximately 300,000 distinct CDR3 sequences, roughly 28% of them seen only once. Here the sequenced sample was cultured PBMCs, taken from culture after CMV antigen stimulation. The source of these receptors is a human donor in good health (CMV status not recorded). Some clones in this sample may be carry-over from other donors' samples. Both conserved end residues are part of each CDR3. A D gene is named only where the DNA matches it firmly. Clone size, where shown, is once, few, many, or a class for clones that have expanded.

J | D | V | length | size | DNA | CDR3
TRBJ2-2 | TRBD1 | TRBV7-2 | 15 | NA | TGTGCCAGCAGCGTTTGGACAGGGGGCACCGGGGAGCTGTTTTTT | CASSVWTGGTGELFF
TRBJ2-7 | TRBD2 | TRBV4-2 | 17 | NA | TGTGCCAGCAGCCAAGGCAGAAGAACTAGCGGAGATTACGAGCAGTACTTC | CASSQGRRTSGDYEQYF
TRBJ2-1 | NA | TRBV7-3 | 14 | NA | TGTGCCAGCAGCCCATCCTCAGTGGCGGCAGAGCAGTTCTTC | CASSPSSVAAEQFF
TRBJ2-3 | NA | TRBV7-6 | 14 | few | TGTGCCAGCAGCTTAGCGGGGTTCACAGATACGCAGTATTTT | CASSLAGFTDTQYF
TRBJ1-6 | NA | TRBV14 | 14 | NA | TGTGCCAGCAGCCAAGTTGGGGGCAATTCACCCCTCCACTTT | CASSQVGGNSPLHF
TRBJ1-3 | TRBD1 | TRBV7-9 | 14 | few | TGTGCCAGCAGCTTACAGGGGGCGAGAAACACCATATATTTT | CASSLQGARNTIYF
TRBJ2-7 | NA | TRBV19 | 15 | NA | TGTGCCAGTAGTACCGGGGGCATTGGATCCTACGAGCAGTACTTC | CASSTGGIGSYEQYF
TRBJ2-1 | NA | TRBV28 | 13 | NA | TGTGCCAGCAGTGGTCGTCCCCACAATGAGCAGTTCTTC | CASSGRPHNEQFF
TRBJ1-2 | TRBD1 | TRBV7-3 | 14 | NA | TGTGCCAGCAGCTTAAACGACAGGGGGAACGGCTACACCTTC | CASSLNDRGNGYTF
TRBJ1-2 | TRBD1 | TRBV10-3 | 12 | NA | TGTGCCATTGGACAGGGCAACTATGGCTACACCTTC | CAIGQGNYGYTF
TRBJ2-1 | TRBD2 | TRBV19 | 16 | NA | TGTGCCAGTCAGGCCGGGGGAGCGGGAGTCGTTAATGAGCAGTTCTTC | CASQAGGAGVVNEQFF
TRBJ2-5 | TRBD1 | TRBV28 | 14 | NA | TGTGCCAGCAGGGAACAGGGGCGGACAGAGACCCAGTACTTC | CASREQGRTETQYF
TRBJ1-5 | NA | TRBV27 | 20 | few | TGTGCCAGCAGTTTTCTCATCCCGGCGGTCGAGGGAGCTTCCAATCAGCCCCAGCATTTT | CASSFLIPAVEGASNQPQHF
TRBJ1-1 | NA | TRBV27 | 17 | NA | TGTGCCAGCAGTCCCACAACATCGGGTTCCCGGTGGGCTGAAGCTTTCTTT | CASSPTTSGSRWAEAFF
TRBJ2-1 | TRBD2 | TRBV12-3/TRBV12-4 | 15 | few | TGTGCCAGCAGCCCCCAGCGGGGGGTCTACAATGAGCAGTTCTTC | CASSPQRGVYNEQFF
TRBJ2-7 | TRBD1 | TRBV28 | 15 | NA | TGTGCCAGCAGAAGATCGGGACAGGGCTCCTACGAGCAGTACTTC | CASRRSGQGSYEQYF
TRBJ1-6 | TRBD1 | TRBV7-9 | 16 | NA | TGTGCCAGCAGTCCATTACAGGGGGCTGATAATTCACCCCTCCACTTT | CASSPLQGADNSPLHF
TRBJ2-4 | NA | TRBV27 | 14 | NA | TGTGCCAGCAGTAGGACCATAGCCAAAAACATTCAGTACTTC | CASSRTIAKNIQYF
TRBJ1-5 | TRBD1 | TRBV7-6 | 15 | few | TGTGCCAGCAGCCCCGGGACAGGGGACGGTCAGCCCCAGCATTTT | CASSPGTGDGQPQHF
TRBJ1-2 | NA | TRBV20-1 | 11 | few | TGCAGTGCTCCCGAGAATAATGGCTACACCTTC | CSAPENNGYTF
TRBJ2-7 | NA | TRBV5-1 | 14 | NA | TGCGCCAGCAGACTGAATCCGGACAGTTCGGAAAAGTACTTC | CASRLNPDSSEKYF
TRBJ2-1 | TRBD2 | TRBV24-1 | 15 | NA | TGTGCCACCAGTGCACTAGCGGTTCCCTACAATGAGCAGTTCTTC | CATSALAVPYNEQFF
TRBJ1-4 | NA | TRBV20-1 | 13 | NA | TGCAGTGGTCGATCACGATGGAGTGAAAAACTGTTTTTT | CSGRSRWSEKLFF
TRBJ2-3 | TRBD2 | TRBV7-2 | 15 | many | TGTGCCAGCAGCCCGTGGTCTAGCGGGAGAGGCACGCAGTATTTT | CASSPWSSGRGTQYF
TRBJ2-1 | TRBD2 | TRBV5-4 | 15 | once | TGTGCCAGCAGCCCCGTGGGGGGGGGAAACAATGAGCAGTTCTTC | CASSPVGGGNNEQFF
TRBJ1-1 | NA | TRBV2 | 12 | NA | TGTGCCAGCAGTGAAATGGACACTGAAGCTTTCTTT | CASSEMDTEAFF
TRBJ1-1 | NA | TRBV6-6 | 12 | few | TGTGCCAGCAGTTATGACTACACTGAAGCTTTCTTT | CASSYDYTEAFF
TRBJ1-1 | NA | TRBV2 | 13 | NA | TGTGCCAGCAGTGGAGCAGGGTTGAGATGGGCTTTCTTT | CASSGAGLRWAFF
TRBJ2-1 | NA | TRBV6-2/TRBV6-3 | 15 | NA | TGTGCCAGCCGCACTGGGTCAGGGGGAGGCAATGAGCAGTTCTTC | CASRTGSGGGNEQFF
TRBJ1-5 | NA | TRBV7-2 | 14 | few | TGTGCCAGCAGCTCCCGACAGGGCAATCAGCCCCAGCATTTT | CASSSRQGNQPQHF
TRBJ2-1 | NA | TRBV20-1 | 14 | NA | TGCAGTGCTAGAGCCTACCGGGACTACAATGAGCAGTTCTTC | CSARAYRDYNEQFF
TRBJ1-2 | NA | TRBV4-1 | 14 | few | TGCGCCAGCAGCCAAGATAAGGGGAACTATGGCTACACCTTC | CASSQDKGNYGYTF
TRBJ2-2 | NA | TRBV19 | 16 | few | TGTGCCAGTAGTATAGTAGGAGGACCGAACACCGGGGAGCTGTTTTTT | CASSIVGGPNTGELFF
TRBJ1-2 | TRBD1 | TRBV7-9 | 15 | few | TGTGCCAGCAGCATCGGACAGGGGGCTTACTATGGCTACACCTTC | CASSIGQGAYYGYTF
TRBJ2-1 | TRBD2 | TRBV4-2 | 16 | NA | TGTGCCAGCAGCCAAGATTCAGCGGGGCGGGACAATGAGCAGTTCTTC | CASSQDSAGRDNEQFF
TRBJ1-2 | TRBD1 | TRBV20-1 | 12 | once | TGCAGTGCCAGCCGGGACAGCTATGGCTACACCTTC | CSASRDSYGYTF
TRBJ2-1 | TRBD1 | TRBV7-2 | 15 | many | TGTGCCAGCAGCTTATCGGGACAGCTGCCCAATGAGCAGTTCTTC | CASSLSGQLPNEQFF
TRBJ2-7 | NA | TRBV6-1 | 13 | few | TGTGCCAGCAAGTCGGCATCTTCCTACGAGCAGTACTTC | CASKSASSYEQYF
TRBJ2-6 | NA | TRBV5-1 | 14 | NA | TGCGCCAGCAGCACTAGATCTGGGGCCAACGTCCTGACTTTC | CASSTRSGANVLTF
TRBJ1-2 | TRBD1 | TRBV2 | 17 | few | TGTGCCAGCAGTTCGGGACAGGGTTTCCGAGCCCTCTATGGCTACACCTTC | CASSSGQGFRALYGYTF
TRBJ2-1 | TRBD2 | TRBV15 | 16 | NA | TGTGCCACCAGCAGAGATTGGGCGGGGGACTACAATGAGCAGTTCTTC | CATSRDWAGDYNEQFF
TRBJ1-4 | NA | TRBV12-3/TRBV12-4 | 17 | few | TGTGCCAGCAGTGTTACAGGGATTCTAACGCAACGTGAAAAACTGTTTTTT | CASSVTGILTQREKLFF
TRBJ2-3 | TRBD2 | TRBV3-1 | 16 | few | TGTGCCAGCAGCCCTGAACTAGCGAGGTCCCGAGATACGCAGTATTTT | CASSPELARSRDTQYF
TRBJ2-1 | TRBD2 | TRBV6-1 | 15 | NA | TGTGCCAGCAGTGCGACTAGCGGGAGCGTCGGTGAGCAGTTCTTC | CASSATSGSVGEQFF
TRBJ2-3 | NA | TRBV7-8 | 13 | many | TGTGCCAGCAGCCCAGCCTCCACAGATACGCAGTATTTT | CASSPASTDTQYF
TRBJ1-5 | NA | TRBV12-3/TRBV12-4 | 15 | NA | TGTGCCAGCAGTTTGGCAACAGCTAACAATCAGCCCCAGCATTTT | CASSLATANNQPQHF
TRBJ1-2 | TRBD1 | TRBV27 | 15 | NA | TGTGCCAGCAGTACCCGGACAGGGGGCTACTATGGCTACACCTTC | CASSTRTGGYYGYTF
TRBJ2-1 | TRBD2 | TRBV11-2 | 16 | NA | TGTGCCAGCAGCCCCCGGGGACTAGCGGGGGGCAATGAGCAGTTCTTC | CASSPRGLAGGNEQFF
TRBJ2-7 | TRBD2 | TRBV20-1 | 14 | few | TGCAGTGCTAGAGCGAGGACTAGGAGCTACGAGCAGTACTTC | CSARARTRSYEQYF
TRBJ1-2 | TRBD1 | TRBV25-1 | 13 | few | TGTGCCAGCAGTGAAGGACAGGGCTATGGCTACACCTTC | CASSEGQGYGYTF
TRBJ1-1 | NA | TRBV15 | 14 | NA | TGTGCCACCAGCCAAACAACAGGGATCACTGAAGCTTTCTTT | CATSQTTGITEAFF
TRBJ2-5 | TRBD2 | TRBV10-3 | 13 | once | TGTGCCATCAGTGTAGCGGGGCAAGAGACCCAGTACTTC | CAISVAGQETQYF
TRBJ1-1 | NA | TRBV9 | 13 | many | TGTGCCAGCAGTGCTCAGCTGAACACTGAAGCTTTCTTT | CASSAQLNTEAFF
TRBJ1-2 | NA | TRBV18 | 13 | NA | TGTGCCAGCTCACCAGAGCGGGCCTATGGCTACACCTTC | CASSPERAYGYTF
TRBJ1-2 | NA | TRBV10-3 | 13 | NA | TGTGCCATCAGTGAGTCAGAGGGGGATGGCTACACCTTC | CAISESEGDGYTF
TRBJ1-5 | NA | TRBV20-1 | 12 | few | TGCAGTTTTCGAACAGGAGATCAGCCCCAGCATTTT | CSFRTGDQPQHF
TRBJ2-4 | NA | TRBV5-1 | 14 | NA | TGCGCCAGCAGCTTGGCGGGGACTTCAAACATTCAGTACTTC | CASSLAGTSNIQYF